Below, 3 T cell receptor beta chains from the same sample are listed, as sequenced in a study of CD8 T cells in Susac syndrome. Reverse transcription of about 0.5 to 1 ug RNA used random hexamers. TCRdb re-called the immunoSEQ multiplex PCR reads with MiXCR, one entry per CDR3 protein. The table shows approximately 130,000 distinct CDR3 sequences, with approximately 89% occurring only once. The sample comprised CD8+ T cells from PBMCs. Source of these receptors: a human donor with multiple sclerosis.

V and J are TRBV4-1 and TRBJ2-3; the D gene is possibly TRBD2 (6 bases). This CDR3 has 15 amino acids. CDR1 and CDR2 from the germline V gene are MGHRA and YSYEKL. Trimming took 7 bases from V and 2 from J, leaving 16 bases between them. The CDR3 coding sequence is TGCGCCAGCACCCATTCCGGGCGGGACACAGATACGCAGTATTTT. Residues: CASTHSGRDTDTQYF.

This chain links TRBV7-9 with TRBJ2-1; D gene unclear. The germline V gene has CDR1 SEHNR and CDR2 FQNEAQ (reference sequence). There are 16 residues in the CDR3. Trimming stripped 4 bases from V and 3 bases from J, with 16 bases between. This CDR3 is CASSSLEGAGYNEQFF. The CDR3, as DNA: TGTGCCAGCAGCTCCCTGGAAGGAGCAGGCTACAATGAGCAGTTCTTC.

This chain uses TRBV6-1 with TRBJ2-4; perhaps TRBD2 as D (5 bases). Looked up from germline, CDR1 is MNHNS and CDR2 is SASEGT. The CDR3 is made up of 18 amino acids. V lost 2 bases to trimming and J lost 7 bases, with 24 bases between them. As DNA, the CDR3 is TGTGCCAGCAGTGAACCTAGCCTCCCTACGGACGGATTCAACATTCAGTACTTC. This codes for CASSEPSLPTDGFNIQYF.